This T cell receptor (beta chain) was observed in a study of cytomegalovirus exposure and HLA in healthy donors (dated 2017 in TCRdb). General notes on the study: The 650 to 750 repertoires of the first cohort and the roughly 110 validation repertoires were produced on the same platform, according to a later analysis. To predict cytomegalovirus infection status, the study combined high-throughput TCR immunosequencing, statistical association of individual TCRs with disease status, and machine learning. The aim of the study was to test whether cataloging public T cell receptors could identify signatures of past pathogen exposure. A separate validation cohort of over 95 different subjects was used in addition to the roughly 640-subject first cohort.

The library was made by the immunoSEQ multiplex PCR assay. In the authors' own workflow: To diagnose cytomegalovirus status from the catalog of TCR beta chain sequences, a statistical classification framework was built. Drawn from immuneACCESS, this table holds only the in-frame rearrangements with V and J called that TCRdb kept. Clones are partly lost; checked studies trace under half to an unresolved V gene and leave the rest unexplained. V, J and clone size are taken as reported in that table, and D and trimming were inferred from the DNA itself. The sample table shows approximately 300,000 clones, and 87% are seen once. Clones ranked in the top ten supply approximately 1.2% of the sample. General study outcomes and caveats: Of the cluster scores, roughly 93% were above 0 in a later analysis, which found that TCRs clustered in the first cohort also tended to co-occur in the 120 validation repertoires. While some public TCRs were present in many individuals, most TCR sequences turned up only very rarely across donors. A few of the identified cytomegalovirus-associated TCR beta chains were confirmed in vitro to be specific for cytomegalovirus antigens. The study gave a list of more than 150 TCR beta chains associated with cytomegalovirus. Cytomegalovirus status was reported to be diagnosed by the classifier with high specificity and sensitivity in both the original and validation cohorts. The validation cohort had no HLA typing available for a later analysis, so co-occurrence within that cohort was assessed over all 130 or so repertoires. The authors suggested that the approach could potentially be generalized to other disease states and immunological phenotypes.

Points on this clone: Its antigen target is currently unknown. Base qualities are not at hand, and no much larger clone is one base apart.

Separate from the roughly 650-subject first cohort, the validation cohort of about 110 subjects was the group to which the donors belonged. V has 8 bases trimmed and J has 0 bases trimmed; junction bases matching no gene number 12. In the germline V gene, CDR1 corresponds to SNHLY and CDR2 to FYNNEI. The CDR3 runs 16 amino acids, cysteine and phenylalanine included. The sequence is cut down to CDR3 DNA, 48 bases in frame from base 1. The chain joins TRBV2 to TRBJ1-2; TRBD1 aligns with 7 central bases. The clonotype originates from a woman in her 30s in good health and CMV-seropositive. Material: PBMCs. The sequenced DNA: TGTGCCAGCCTTCCTTTGGACAGGCTCTCTAACTATGGCTACACCTTC. It translates as CASLPLDRLSNYGYTF.